This is a list of T cell receptor beta chains from one sample in a study of cytomegalovirus exposure and HLA in healthy donors. Assay used: immunoSEQ multiplex PCR; TCRdb lists only in-frame clones, some missing. The sample has 80,000 to 100,000 clones; 81% are singletons. The source material was PBMCs. The receptors originated from a human donor in good health. CDR3s include the opening cysteine and the closing phenylalanine or tryptophan. D genes are given only for firm matches. A row's size may be missing; if present it is once, few, many or a size class.

V gene: TRBV11-1; J gene: TRBJ2-7; clone size: .; D gene: .; CDR3 protein: CASSLQVGTYEQYF; CDR3 DNA: TGTGCCAGCAGCCTCCAGGTCGGAACCTACGAGCAGTACTTC
V gene: TRBV7-2; J gene: TRBJ2-7; clone size: once; D gene: TRBD1; CDR3 protein: CASSRLNSGGAAYEQYF; CDR3 DNA: TGTGCCAGCAGCCGCCTCAATTCAGGGGGCGCGGCCTACGAGCAGTACTTC
V gene: TRBV30; J gene: TRBJ2-7; clone size: .; D gene: TRBD1; CDR3 protein: CAWSLQGGAQQYF; CDR3 DNA: TGTGCCTGGAGTTTACAGGGGGGAGCGCAGCAGTACTTC
V gene: TRBV30; J gene: TRBJ1-5; clone size: .; D gene: .; CDR3 protein: CAWSVLRGSNQPQHF; CDR3 DNA: TGTGCCTGGAGTGTACTTCGTGGTTCTAATCAGCCCCAGCATTTT
V gene: TRBV18; J gene: TRBJ1-2; clone size: .; D gene: .; CDR3 protein: CASSPQRGPAESDYGYTF; CDR3 DNA: TGTGCCAGCTCACCACAGCGGGGGCCGGCAGAGTCGGACTATGGCTACACCTTC
V gene: TRBV27; J gene: TRBJ1-6; clone size: .; D gene: .; CDR3 protein: CASSFDVKGSSPLHF; CDR3 DNA: TGTGCCAGCAGTTTTGATGTCAAAGGGAGTTCACCCCTCCACTTT
V gene: TRBV6-5; J gene: TRBJ1-1; clone size: once; D gene: .; CDR3 protein: CASGRYRQANTEAFF; CDR3 DNA: TGTGCCAGCGGGCGGTATCGACAGGCCAACACTGAAGCTTTCTTT
V gene: TRBV7-3; J gene: TRBJ1-1; clone size: .; D gene: .; CDR3 protein: CASSLMGGLAETFF; CDR3 DNA: TGTGCCAGCAGCTTAATGGGAGGGTTAGCTGAAACTTTCTTT
V gene: TRBV6-6; J gene: TRBJ1-3; clone size: .; D gene: .; CDR3 protein: CATRNSPDSGNTIYF; CDR3 DNA: TGTGCCACCAGAAACAGCCCGGACTCTGGAAACACCATATATTTT
V gene: TRBV7-9; J gene: TRBJ2-1; clone size: once; D gene: .; CDR3 protein: CASTGNPYNEQFF; CDR3 DNA: TGTGCCAGCACCGGGAACCCCTACAATGAGCAGTTCTTC
V gene: TRBV28; J gene: TRBJ1-5; clone size: few; D gene: TRBD1; CDR3 protein: CASSFSDRRNQPQHF; CDR3 DNA: TGTGCCAGCAGTTTCTCGGACAGGAGGAATCAGCCCCAGCATTTT
V gene: TRBV4-1; J gene: TRBJ2-7; clone size: .; D gene: .; CDR3 protein: CASSQNPEIPYEQYF; CDR3 DNA: TGCGCCAGCAGCCAAAACCCCGAGATCCCCTACGAGCAGTACTTC
V gene: TRBV10-3; J gene: TRBJ2-1; clone size: .; D gene: TRBD2; CDR3 protein: CAIAGGGPDNEQFF; CDR3 DNA: TGTGCCATCGCGGGCGGGGGGCCCGACAATGAGCAGTTCTTC
V gene: TRBV7-8; J gene: TRBJ1-1; clone size: .; D gene: .; CDR3 protein: CASRQGNTEAFF; CDR3 DNA: TGTGCCAGCCGGCAGGGCAACACTGAAGCTTTCTTT
V gene: TRBV5-1; J gene: TRBJ1-5; clone size: .; D gene: .; CDR3 protein: CASSSDPVQGNQPQHF; CDR3 DNA: TGCGCCAGCAGCTCAGACCCCGTACAGGGAAATCAGCCCCAGCATTTT
V gene: TRBV28; J gene: TRBJ1-3; clone size: few; D gene: .; CDR3 protein: CASSFLQGRSGNTIYF; CDR3 DNA: TGTGCCAGCAGTTTTCTCCAGGGCCGCTCCGGAAACACCATATATTTT
V gene: TRBV7-8; J gene: TRBJ1-1; clone size: .; D gene: .; CDR3 protein: CASSFSTDKAFF; CDR3 DNA: TGTGCCAGCAGCTTTTCGACAGACAAAGCTTTCTTT
V gene: TRBV27; J gene: TRBJ2-7; clone size: .; D gene: .; CDR3 protein: CASSRDRSYEQYF; CDR3 DNA: TGTGCCAGCAGTCGAGACAGATCCTACGAGCAGTACTTC
V gene: TRBV7-2; J gene: TRBJ2-1; clone size: .; D gene: TRBD2; CDR3 protein: CASSLGGTSGDNEQFF; CDR3 DNA: TGTGCCAGCAGCTTAGGAGGGACTAGCGGGGACAATGAGCAGTTCTTC
V gene: TRBV5-4; J gene: TRBJ2-1; clone size: .; D gene: TRBD2; CDR3 protein: CASSLSSGSHNEQFF; CDR3 DNA: TGTGCCAGCAGCCTTTCAAGCGGGAGCCACAATGAGCAGTTCTTC
V gene: TRBV27; J gene: TRBJ2-3; clone size: .; D gene: TRBD2; CDR3 protein: CASSRLLGGADTQYF; CDR3 DNA: TGTGCCAGCAGCCGACTTTTGGGGGGGGCAGATACGCAGTATTTT
V gene: TRBV25-1; J gene: TRBJ2-7; clone size: .; D gene: .; CDR3 protein: CATRSSYEQYF; CDR3 DNA: TGTGCCACCAGGAGCTCCTACGAGCAGTACTTC
V gene: TRBV5-1; J gene: TRBJ2-7; clone size: .; D gene: TRBD1; CDR3 protein: CASSSQTGGEQYF; CDR3 DNA: TGCGCCAGCAGCTCGCAGACAGGGGGCGAGCAGTACTTC
V gene: TRBV10-3; J gene: TRBJ2-5; clone size: .; D gene: .; CDR3 protein: CAISTPRGRGGQETQYF; CDR3 DNA: TGTGCCATCAGTACTCCTCGCGGGCGAGGAGGACAAGAGACCCAGTACTTC
V gene: TRBV5-8; J gene: TRBJ2-1; clone size: .; D gene: TRBD2; CDR3 protein: CASPWTSVYNEQFF; CDR3 DNA: TGTGCCAGCCCGTGGACTAGCGTTTACAATGAGCAGTTCTTC
V gene: TRBV28; J gene: TRBJ2-5; clone size: .; D gene: .; CDR3 protein: CASSLSETQYF; CDR3 DNA: TGTGCCAGCAGTTTATCGGAGACCCAGTACTTC
V gene: TRBV6-5; J gene: TRBJ1-1; clone size: .; D gene: .; CDR3 protein: CASSYLGSTEAFF; CDR3 DNA: TGTGCCAGCAGTTACCTGGGGAGCACTGAAGCTTTCTTT
V gene: TRBV7-2; J gene: TRBJ2-3; clone size: .; D gene: TRBD2; CDR3 protein: CASSLGAGVGADTQYF; CDR3 DNA: TGTGCCAGCAGCCTCGGTGCGGGGGTGGGAGCAGATACGCAGTATTTT
V gene: TRBV9; J gene: TRBJ2-1; clone size: .; D gene: TRBD2; CDR3 protein: CASSVEGGSSYNEQFF; CDR3 DNA: TGTGCCAGCAGCGTAGAAGGCGGGAGCTCCTACAATGAGCAGTTCTTC